Listed below are T cell receptor beta chains from one sample, sequenced in a study of cytomegalovirus exposure and HLA in healthy donors. Repertoires were generated with immunoSEQ multiplex PCR, while TCRdb's copy carries only in-frame clones and drops some. Of around 100,000 clones listed, less than 8% were seen once; the top ten hold about 2.5%. Sequenced: PBMCs. The receptors originated from a middle-aged man in good health and CMV-seronegative. CDR3s include the opening cysteine and the closing phenylalanine or tryptophan. Each record gives: clone size, J gene, V gene, D gene, CDR3 protein, CDR3 DNA. A D gene is named only where the DNA matches it firmly. Some rows have no size entry. The others give once, few or many, or a class for an expanded clone.

-,TRBJ2-7,TRBV7-6,TRBD1,CASSPRVGTGDDKRDSDEQYF,TGTGCCAGCAGCCCGCGAGTCGGGACAGGGGACGACAAAAGAGATAGCGACGAGCAGTACTTC
-,TRBJ2-2,TRBV29-1,TRBD2,CSVGLAGPTGELFF,TGCAGCGTTGGATTAGCGGGACCCACCGGGGAGCTGTTTTTT
few,TRBJ2-3,TRBV27,TRBD2,CASSLGREGTDTQYF,TGTGCCAGCAGTTTAGGCAGGGAGGGGACAGATACGCAGTATTTT
-,TRBJ2-1,TRBV5-1,-,CASSSGKVYYNEQFF,TGCGCCAGCAGCTCGGGGAAAGTTTACTACAATGAGCAGTTCTTC
-,TRBJ2-7,TRBV28,-,CASSLDTGTYEQYF,TGTGCCAGCAGTTTAGACACAGGTACCTACGAGCAGTACTTC
-,TRBJ1-2,TRBV4-3,-,CASSQIQGTAGGYTF,TGCGCCAGCAGCCAAATCCAGGGGACCGCTGGAGGCTACACCTTC
-,TRBJ2-3,TRBV27,TRBD2,CASSLSPWTSGGEDTQYF,TGTGCCAGCAGTTTATCCCCCTGGACTAGCGGGGGGGAGGATACGCAGTATTTT
-,TRBJ1-6,TRBV7-2,TRBD1,CASSLAQQGFGNSPLHF,TGTGCCAGCAGCTTAGCTCAACAGGGGTTTGGTAATTCACCCCTCCACTTT
-,TRBJ2-7,TRBV4-1,TRBD1,CASSQLTGGYEQYF,TGCGCCAGCAGCCAGCTGACAGGGGGCTACGAGCAGTACTTC
-,TRBJ1-5,TRBV27,TRBD1,CASTEGAGNQPQHF,TGTGCCAGCACCGAGGGGGCGGGTAATCAGCCCCAGCATTTT
-,TRBJ1-5,TRBV4-2,TRBD1,CASSQEKGQGVDQPQHF,TGTGCCAGCAGCCAAGAAAAAGGACAGGGGGTCGATCAGCCCCAGCATTTT
few,TRBJ1-1,TRBV28,TRBD1,CASLWTGGNTEAFF,TGTGCCAGCCTGTGGACAGGGGGGAACACTGAAGCTTTCTTT
few,TRBJ1-3,TRBV27,-,CASSFVPPVAGNLGNTIYF,TGTGCCAGCAGTTTCGTCCCCCCCGTGGCAGGGAACCTTGGAAACACCATATATTTT
-,TRBJ2-3,TRBV7-6,TRBD2,CASSPTGTTTQYF,TGTGCCAGCAGCCCGACCGGGACTACCACGCAGTATTTT
few,TRBJ2-5,TRBV9,TRBD1,CASSVGTGTETQYF,TGTGCCAGCAGCGTTGGGACAGGGACCGAGACCCAGTACTTC
few,TRBJ2-1,TRBV9,-,CASSPRQTYSYNEQFF,TGTGCCAGCAGCCCCCGACAGACCTACTCCTACAATGAGCAGTTCTTC
few,TRBJ2-3,TRBV4-1,-,CASSQESGTSSHHTQYF,TGCGCCAGCAGCCAAGAGTCGGGTACATCCTCACACCATACGCAGTATTTT